This TCR beta chain stems from a study of cytomegalovirus exposure and HLA in healthy donors. Study outcomes and limitations: Previous analysis showed most TCR beta V segments were productive about 87% or about 30% of the time. Researchers catalogued around 150 TCR beta chains as cytomegalovirus-associated. More clonal expansion characterized HLA-associated TCR beta chains than equally common others in a later analysis. Under in vitro conditions, three CMV-associated chains were confirmed as specific for CMV antigens.

Worth noting for this clone: The antigen is undetermined.

This CDR3 contains 20 residues. From germline, CDR1 is SNHLY and CDR2 FYNNEI. J lost 5 bases, V lost 6 bases, and 23 bases had no gene match. 13 Jbeta primers and 60 Vbeta primers were used for the PCR. Clones were sequenced by immunoSEQ multiplex PCR, and TCRdb holds only the in-frame ones, with some missing. The repertoire holds about 130,000 clones, with around four fifths as singletons. This chain joins TRBV2 and TRBJ2-2; 8 nucleotides line up with TRBD2. The sequenced sample consisted of PBMCs. The TCR sequence derives from a man aged 35-49 years in good health and CMV-seronegative. The CDR3 spells CASSAQAGVAEAIWTGELFF. The CDR3, as DNA: TGTGCCAGCAGCGCCCAAGCGGGGGTAGCGGAAGCAATATGGACCGGGGAGCTGTTTTTT.